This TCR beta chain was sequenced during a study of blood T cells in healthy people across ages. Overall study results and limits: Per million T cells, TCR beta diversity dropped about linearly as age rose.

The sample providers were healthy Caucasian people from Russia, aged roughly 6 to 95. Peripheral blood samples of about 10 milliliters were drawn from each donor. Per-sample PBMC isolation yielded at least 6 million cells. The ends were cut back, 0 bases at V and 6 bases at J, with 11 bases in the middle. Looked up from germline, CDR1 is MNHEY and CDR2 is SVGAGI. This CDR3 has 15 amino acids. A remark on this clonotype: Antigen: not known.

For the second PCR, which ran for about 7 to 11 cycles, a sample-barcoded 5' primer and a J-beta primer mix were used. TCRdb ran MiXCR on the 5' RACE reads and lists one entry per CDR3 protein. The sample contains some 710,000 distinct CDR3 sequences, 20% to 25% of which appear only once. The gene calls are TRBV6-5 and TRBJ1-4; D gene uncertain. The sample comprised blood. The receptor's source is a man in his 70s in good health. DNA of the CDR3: TGTGCCAGCAGTTACTCGGGTGCACCCGATGAAAAACTGTTTTTT. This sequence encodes CASSYSGAPDEKLFF.